This T cell receptor beta chain was profiled in a study of T cell clones after liver transplantation (dated by TCRdb to the late 2010s). Looking at the study overall: The samples were obtained from ITN030ST, a randomized trial that attempted immunosuppression withdrawal within 2 years after liver transplantation. After a pre-transplant mixed lymphocyte reaction, TCRbeta sequencing was used to pinpoint donor-reactive T cell clones, which were subsequently tracked in post-transplant blood. Third party-reactive TCRbeta sequences were also identified from pre-transplant MLRs to serve as an antigen-independent comparator for donor-reactive sequences. Three of the eight recipients were HCV-positive; the others were transplanted for non-autoimmune, non-viral indications. Until randomization at 12-24 months post-transplant, subjects were given standard immunosuppression, with no induction therapy. To count as tolerant, a recipient had to stay completely off immunosuppression for at least one year without liver enzymes climbing beyond twice the upper limit of normal. Blood samples were collected pre-transplant, then pre-randomization ahead of withdrawal, and finally post-randomization once withdrawal had either been completed or failed. Of the 8 liver transplant recipients making up the studied cohort, 3 were classified as tolerant and 5 as non-tolerant. What the study reported, not specific to this receptor: Once repertoire turnover was taken into account, donor-reactive detection showed a significant reduction for CD4 in 7 of 8 subjects and for CD8 in 8 of 8. Donor-reactive sequences decreased more than third party-reactive sequences, which suggests partial antigen-specific deletion that was not related to withdrawal success. Because no allograft tissue specimens were available, donor-reactive T cells may have migrated into the graft instead of being deleted. A significant post-transplant decrease in circulating donor-reactive CD4 TCRbeta sequences was observed in most of the 8 subjects, irrespective of tolerance or HCV status. In two subjects, low numbers of available donor cells limited the measurable donor-reactive repertoire. Conclusions were preliminary, limited by small, heterogeneous patient numbers and non-standardized post-transplant time points.

High-throughput TCRbeta CDR3 sequencing of frozen genomic DNA was performed by immunoSEQ, with PCR amplification, mapping, bias correction and internal controls included. The authors' analysis ran thus. Only productive rearrangements were retained, and each unique TCRbeta sequence was defined by its CDR3 nucleotide sequence together with its V and J gene. Donor-reactive sequences required at least 5-fold expansion in CFSE-low cells versus unstimulated pre-transplant cells and at least 0.01% frequency. Minimum frequency thresholds were set for each subject on the basis of the unstimulated sample with the lowest template count, so that a detection power of at least 90% was ensured. Jensen-Shannon divergence between the top 1000 TCRbeta sequences post-transplant and pre-transplant was used to measure repertoire turnover. Two-sided Fisher's exact tests were used to test for changes in the detection of donor-reactive sequences. TCRdb took this table from immuneACCESS and kept in-frame rearrangements with V and J called. Such tables lack part of the clones; where checked against another copy, unresolved V genes explain under half of the gap, and the rest is unexplained. V and J calls and clone size are given by that table; D and trimming were obtained from the DNA. The sample profile shows 68,000 or so clones; 90% to 95% of them were found once. Together, the top ten hold roughly 0.9% of the sample.

Unstimulated PBMCs, after thawing, were stained for CD3, CD4 and CD8 and then FACS-sorted into CD3+CD4+ and CD3+CD8+ populations. Randomization to immunosuppression withdrawal applied to every one of the 8 studied subjects. The Qiagen DNeasy Blood and Tissue Kit was used for isolation of genomic DNA. The CDR1 and CDR2 encoded by the germline V gene are SGHDT and YYEEEE. Taken from cysteine to phenylalanine, the CDR3 has 12 residues. Only the CDR3 region is kept as DNA, spanning 36 bases read in frame from base 1. Between the V and J ends, shortened by 1 base and 3 bases respectively, the junction contains 3 bases. To note about this clone: The target of this receptor is not known. The record has no base qualities; no much larger clone is one base away.

The sequence was obtained from a human patient who received a liver transplant. A transplant means some T cells may be of graft donor rather than patient origin. Recombination connected TRBV5-6 to TRBJ2-3, with the D gene not confidently named. Sequenced here: CD4+ T cells from blood, sampled approximately 27 months after liver transplant. The CDR3: CASSLRTDTQYF. The DNA reads TGTGCCAGCAGCTTGAGAACAGATACGCAGTATTTT.